This T cell receptor (beta chain) was identified in a study of T-cell memory formation after mild COVID-19. Across the whole study: The study found TCR clusters largely donor specific. Notes on the study in general: CD4+ contracting clones were mainly CM and EM; CD8+ ones, EMRA. Day 15 to 85 contractors were CD4/CD8 balanced; later expanders leaned CD4+.

The germline V and J ends were trimmed by 0 bases and 11 bases, with 11 bases remaining between them. This CDR3 is 12 amino acids long. TCR alpha and TCR beta cDNA libraries carrying sample barcodes and UMIs came from 5'RACE with constant-segment primers. One entry per CDR3 protein results from TCRdb running MiXCR on the 5' RACE reads. This sample has approximately 200,000 distinct CDR3 sequences, with under 20% found just once. This clonotype was observed a few times. Its antigen remains unidentified. Sequencing was carried out using PBMCs or a T cell subset sorted from them (not recorded which). The TCR sequence derives from an adult woman who had mild COVID-19 (a few samples of this study predate the infection). Cell type and time point are not known. This chain links TRBV12-3 or TRBV12-4 with TRBJ2-7; D gene unclear. The CDR3 nucleotides are TGTGCCAGCAGTTTAGCCGGGCCCCCAAAGTACTTC. As protein: CASSLAGPPKYF.